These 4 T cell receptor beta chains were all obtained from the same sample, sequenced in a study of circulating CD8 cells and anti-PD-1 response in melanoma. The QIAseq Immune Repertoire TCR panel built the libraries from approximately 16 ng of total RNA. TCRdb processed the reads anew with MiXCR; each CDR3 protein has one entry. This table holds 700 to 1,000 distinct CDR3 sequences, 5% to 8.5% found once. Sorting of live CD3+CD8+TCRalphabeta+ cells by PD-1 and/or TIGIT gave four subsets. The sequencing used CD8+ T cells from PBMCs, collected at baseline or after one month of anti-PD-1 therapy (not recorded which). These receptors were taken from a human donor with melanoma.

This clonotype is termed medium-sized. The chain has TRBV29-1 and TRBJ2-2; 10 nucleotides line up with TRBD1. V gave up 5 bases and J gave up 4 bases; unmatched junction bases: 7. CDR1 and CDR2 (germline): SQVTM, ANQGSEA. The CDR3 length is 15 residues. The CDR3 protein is CSVPGTGVGTGELFF. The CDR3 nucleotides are TGCAGCGTTCCTGGGACAGGGGTTGGCACCGGGGAGCTGTTTTTT.

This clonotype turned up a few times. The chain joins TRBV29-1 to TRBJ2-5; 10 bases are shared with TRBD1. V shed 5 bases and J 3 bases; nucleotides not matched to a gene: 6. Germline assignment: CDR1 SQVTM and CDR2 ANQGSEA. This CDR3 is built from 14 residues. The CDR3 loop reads CSVFDRGREETQYF. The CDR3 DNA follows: TGCAGCGTTTTCGACAGGGGGCGTGAAGAGACCCAGTACTTC.

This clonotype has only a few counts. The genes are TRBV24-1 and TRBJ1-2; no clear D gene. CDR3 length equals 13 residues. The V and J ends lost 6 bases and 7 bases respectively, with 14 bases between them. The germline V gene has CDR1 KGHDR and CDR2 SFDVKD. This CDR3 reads CATSNAGTAGYTF. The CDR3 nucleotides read TGTGCCACCAGTAATGCCGGTACTGCTGGCTACACCTTC.

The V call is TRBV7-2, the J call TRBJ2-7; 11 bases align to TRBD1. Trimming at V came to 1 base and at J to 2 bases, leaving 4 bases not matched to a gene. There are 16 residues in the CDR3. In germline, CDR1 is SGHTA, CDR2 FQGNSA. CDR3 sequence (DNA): TGTGCCAGCAGCTTAGATCCGGGACAGGGGGCCTACGAGCAGTACTTC. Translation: CASSLDPGQGAYEQYF.